The 14 T cell receptor beta chains below all came from one sample that was sequenced in a study of control samples from healthy donors and cancer patients. Data came from immunoSEQ multiplex PCR; TCRdb stores just in-frame clones and leaves some out. The data contain 100,000 to 150,000 clones, roughly 87% of them seen just once; the ten biggest clones take up roughly 2%. Sample: blood. The receptors derive from a man aged 18 to 30 in good health.

The V call is TRBV6-2 or TRBV6-3, the J call TRBJ2-5; maybe TRBD2 (5 bases). The germline V gene encodes CDR1 MNHEY and CDR2 SVGEGT. The CDR3 totals 16 residues. Trimming removed 2 bases from V and 8 bases from J, with 21 bases in between. CDR3 DNA: TGTGCCAGCAGTTACGCCACCGGACTGCGGCGGTATACCCAGTACTTC. Its protein product is CASSYATGLRRYTQYF.

This sequence joins TRBV11-3 and TRBJ1-1; D gene unclear. From germline, CDR1 is SGHNT and CDR2 YENEEA. V lost 0 bases and J 12 bases, leaving 17 bases between the germline ends. The CDR3 contains 14 residues. In DNA form, the CDR3 reads TGTGCCAGCAGCTTAGATCCGAAGAGTTTTGTGACTTTCTTT. This codes for CASSLDPKSFVTFF.

The chain employs TRBV9 and TRBJ2-3; tentative D call: TRBD1 (6 bases). V lost 3 bases, J lost 0 bases, and 8 bases lay in between. CDR1 and CDR2 from the germline V gene are SGDLS and YYNGEE. CDR3 length: 14 residues. CDR3 sequence reads: CASSDGGSTDTQYF. The CDR3 DNA reads TGTGCCAGCAGCGATGGGGGCAGCACAGATACGCAGTATTTT. Combining the CDR3 with reference TRBV9 and TRBJ2-3 gives the whole variable domain DSGVTQTPKHLITATGQRVTLRCSPRSGDLSVYWYQQSLDQGLQFLIQYYNGEERAKGNILERFSAQQFPDLHSELNLSSLELGDSALYFCASSDGGSTDTQYFGPGTRLTVL.

V and J are TRBV27 and TRBJ2-7; D gene uncertain. Germline assignment: CDR1 MNHEY and CDR2 SMNVEV (reference sequence). The germline V and J ends were trimmed by 4 bases and 2 bases, with 9 bases remaining between them. This CDR3 is built from 13 residues. The CDR3 DNA is TGTGCCAGCAGTTCCCTTACGCCCTACGAGCAGTACTTC. It is translated as CASSSLTPYEQYF.

V and J are TRBV6-5 and TRBJ2-3; 12 bases line up with TRBD2. Germline values: CDR1 MNHEY, CDR2 SVGAGI. The CDR3 consists of 15 residues. V shed 9 bases and J 5 bases; nucleotides not matched to a gene: 9. In DNA form, the CDR3 reads TGTGCCAGTTGGGGAGTGGGACTAGCGGGAGATACGCAGTATTTT. Translating it yields CASWGVGLAGDTQYF.

This sequence joins TRBV3-1 (or the pseudogene TRBV3-2) and TRBJ1-2; 7 bases align to TRBD1. The CDR3 is 13 amino acids. Losses at the gene ends were 2 bases for V and 7 bases for J; bases not matched to a gene: 4. Germline V gives CDR1 LGHDT, CDR2 YNNKEL (reference sequence). CDR3 coding DNA: TGTGCCAGCAGCCAACCGGGACAGACTGGCTACACCTTC. As protein: CASSQPGQTGYTF.

V usage is TRBV9 and J usage is TRBJ2-2; 11 nucleotides match TRBD2. Per germline, CDR1 SGDLS and CDR2 YYNGEE. With 2 bases clipped from V and 7 bases from J, the junction kept 4 bases outside the gene matches. The CDR3 extends over 15 amino acids. The chain's CDR3 is CASSVTSGTGGELFF. CDR3 bases: TGTGCCAGCAGCGTGACTAGCGGGACGGGCGGGGAGCTGTTTTTT. The full variable domain, in which reference TRBV9 and TRBJ2-2 provide the parts outside the CDR3, is DSGVTQTPKHLITATGQRVTLRCSPRSGDLSVYWYQQSLDQGLQFLIQYYNGEERAKGNILERFSAQQFPDLHSELNLSSLELGDSALYFCASSVTSGTGGELFFGEGSRLTVL.

The V and J genes are TRBV21-1 and TRBJ2-7. TRBV21-1 is given as a pseudogene. CDR3 size: 15 residues. The CDR3 DNA follows: TGTGCCAGCAGCAAAGACCTTATACCTCCCCACGAGCAGTACTTC. It yields the protein CASSKDLIPPHEQYF.

V and J are TRBV27 and TRBJ1-4; possible D gene TRBD1, 6 bases. The CDR3 runs to 17 residues. Germline-derived CDR1 and CDR2 are MNHEY and SMNVEV (reference sequence). V dropped 5 bases and J dropped 5 bases, with 21 bases sitting between them. DNA for the CDR3: TGTGCCAGCAGTGCTTTATCCCCGACAGGAGTCAATGAAAAACTGTTTTTT. Protein: CASSALSPTGVNEKLFF.

The chain employs TRBV19 and TRBJ1-5; a possible D gene is TRBD1 (5 bases). The germline V gene has CDR1 LNHDA and CDR2 SQIVND (reference sequence). The V end was cut by 3 bases, the J end by 3 bases, with 27 bases between. The CDR3 is made up of 20 amino acids. CDR3 nucleotide sequence: TGTGCCAGTAGTATGGGGATTGGGGGGGGAACCGCTACCTACAATCAGCCCCAGCATTTT. Amino acid sequence: CASSMGIGGGTATYNQPQHF. The entire variable domain, with the rest obtained from reference TRBV19 and TRBJ1-5, is as follows: DGGITQSPKYLFRKEGQNVTLSCEQNLNHDAMYWYRQDPGQGLRLIYYSQIVNDFQKGDIAEGYSVSREKKESFPLTVTSAQKNPTAFYLCASSMGIGGGTATYNQPQHFGDGTRLSIL.

J is TRBJ1-5 and V is TRBV6-2 or TRBV6-3; 7 nucleotides agree with TRBD1. The CDR3 spans 18 residues. The germline V gene encodes CDR1 MNHEY and CDR2 SVGEGT. V was pared by 0 bases and J by 5 bases, with 13 bases of the junction left unmatched. CDR3: CASSYSGQWDPVDQPQHF. Here the CDR3 DNA reads TGTGCCAGCAGTTACTCGGGACAGTGGGACCCCGTGGATCAGCCCCAGCATTTT.

The chain combines TRBV7-9 with TRBJ2-1; 7 bases map to TRBD1. The CDR3 consists of 13 residues. The V gene's germline CDR1 is SEHNR and CDR2 FQNEAQ (reference sequence). V gave up 6 bases and J gave up 7 bases; unmatched junction bases: 6. The CDR3 protein is CASRTGSGNEQFF. As DNA, the CDR3 is TGTGCCAGCAGGACAGGGTCGGGGAATGAGCAGTTCTTC.

The chain joins TRBV5-1 to TRBJ1-1; tentative D call: TRBD1 (5 bases). The CDR3 spans 16 residues. V dropped 0 bases and J dropped 0 bases, with 12 bases sitting between them. The germline V gene encodes CDR1 SGHRS and CDR2 YFSETQ. CDR3 amino acids: CASSLVLGALNTEAFF. CDR3 in DNA: TGCGCCAGCAGCTTGGTCCTCGGGGCATTGAACACTGAAGCTTTCTTT.

The rearrangement uses TRBV27 and TRBJ2-7, with a tentative D call TRBD1 (5 bases). The germline CDR1 and CDR2 sequences are MNHEY and SMNVEV (reference sequence). Trimming stripped 1 base from V and 0 bases from J, with 7 bases between. The CDR3 totals 14 residues. As DNA, the CDR3 is TGTGCCAGCAGTTTATTAAGGGGCTCCTACGAGCAGTACTTC. Translation: CASSLLRGSYEQYF.